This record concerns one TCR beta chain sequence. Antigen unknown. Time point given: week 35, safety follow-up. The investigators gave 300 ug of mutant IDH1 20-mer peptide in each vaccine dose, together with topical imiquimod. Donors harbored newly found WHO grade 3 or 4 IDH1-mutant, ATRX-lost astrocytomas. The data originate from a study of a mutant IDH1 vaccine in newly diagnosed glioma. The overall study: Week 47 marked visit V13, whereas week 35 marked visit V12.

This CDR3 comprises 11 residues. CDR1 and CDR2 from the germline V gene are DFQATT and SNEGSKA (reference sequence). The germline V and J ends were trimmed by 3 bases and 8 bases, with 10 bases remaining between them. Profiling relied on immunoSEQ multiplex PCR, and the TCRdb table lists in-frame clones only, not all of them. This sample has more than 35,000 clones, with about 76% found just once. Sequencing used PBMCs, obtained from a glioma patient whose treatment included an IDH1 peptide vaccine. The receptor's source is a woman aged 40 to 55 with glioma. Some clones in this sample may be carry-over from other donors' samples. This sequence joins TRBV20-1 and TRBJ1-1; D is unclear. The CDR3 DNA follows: TGCAGTGCTAGCCTCGTCTGGGAAGCTTTCTTT. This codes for CSASLVWEAFF.